One and the same sample provided the 24 T cell receptor beta chains below, sequenced in a study of blood T cell repertoires in COVID-19 (TCRdb year 2020). The library was generated by the immunoSEQ multiplex PCR assay. In TCRdb, the immuneACCESS table is reduced to in-frame sequences with V and J assigned. These tables do not hold every clone; where another copy was compared, an unresolved V gene accounts for under half, and the others remain unexplained. The sample includes 150,000 or so clones, with approximately 80% observed a single time. Roughly 2.9% of the sample rests with the top ten. The sample taken for sequencing was peripheral blood. The receptors derive from a woman aged 40 to 55 with active or convalescent COVID-19.

This clone was seen a single time. The chain combines TRBV28 with TRBJ1-2; a weak D match, TRBD1 (5 bases). CDR3 length: 15 amino acids. V gave up 2 bases and J gave up 4 bases, with 14 bases separating them. The germline CDR1 and CDR2 sequences are MDHEN and SYDVKM. CDR3 amino acids: CASSLELQAAYGYTF. CDR3 sequence (DNA): TGTGCCAGCAGTTTAGAGCTACAGGCCGCCTATGGCTACACCTTC.

This clone appeared a single time. This chain connects TRBV19 to TRBJ1-1; TRBD1 is a possible D gene (5 bases). V gave up 6 bases and J gave up 3 bases, with 11 bases separating them. This CDR3 has 13 amino acids. Germline CDR1 reads LNHDA; CDR2 reads SQIVND (reference sequence). The DNA of the CDR3 is TGTGCCAGTAGCCGGGGGGATGACACTGAAGCTTTCTTT. It yields the protein CASSRGDDTEAFF. The entire variable domain, with the rest obtained from reference TRBV19 and TRBJ1-1, is as follows: DGGITQSPKYLFRKEGQNVTLSCEQNLNHDAMYWYRQDPGQGLRLIYYSQIVNDFQKGDIAEGYSVSREKKESFPLTVTSAQKNPTAFYLCASSRGDDTEAFFGQGTRLTVV.

This sequence joins TRBV27 and TRBJ2-7, with D unclear. V was shortened by 6 bases and J by 4 bases, with 10 bases between the two germline ends. The CDR3 covers 12 residues. Germline V gene lookup returns CDR1 MNHEY and CDR2 SMNVEV (reference sequence). The CDR3 nucleotides read TGTGCCAGCAGAACCGGGTCTTACGAGCAGTACTTC. It yields the protein CASRTGSYEQYF.

This chain links TRBV10-3 with TRBJ2-1; 10 nucleotides agree with TRBD1. Unmatched junction bases numbered 12, after V lost 7 bases and J lost 9 bases. Germline V gene lookup returns CDR1 ENHRY and CDR2 SYGVKD. This CDR3 is 15 amino acids long. CDR3 in amino acids: CAIMGSGQGWTEQFF. DNA of the CDR3: TGTGCCATCATGGGATCGGGACAGGGGTGGACTGAGCAGTTCTTC.

The J gene is TRBJ1-5, the V gene TRBV27, with D possibly matching TRBD1 (5 bases). V was pared by 5 bases and J by 5 bases, with 13 bases between. Per germline, CDR1 MNHEY and CDR2 SMNVEV (reference sequence). This CDR3 contains 14 residues. CDR3 loop: CASSLWWGDQPQHF. CDR3 sequence (DNA): TGTGCCAGCAGTCTATGGTGGGGGGATCAGCCCCAGCATTTT.

CDR3 loop: CASSPLGVNEKLFF. The CDR3 DNA sequence: TGCGCCAGCAGTCCGCTCGGGGTTAATGAAAAACTGTTTTTT. The chain recombines TRBV5-1 with TRBJ1-4; D is unclear. Germline CDR1 SGHRS, CDR2 YFSETQ. The CDR3 is 14 residues long. V was pared by 5 bases and J by 4 bases, with 12 bases between.

This chain connects TRBV5-1 to TRBJ1-3; maybe TRBD1 (6 bases). Trimming removed 4 bases from V and 3 bases from J, with 14 bases in between. The length of the CDR3 is 15 residues. CDR1 and CDR2 (germline): SGHRS, YFSETQ. The CDR3 DNA sequence: TGCGCCAGCAGCCAGGGGCGTGGGGGTGGAAACACCATATATTTT. Translated, it gives CASSQGRGGGNTIYF.

This chain links TRBV27 with TRBJ1-2, with no clear D. Looked up from germline, CDR1 is MNHEY and CDR2 is SMNVEV (reference sequence). Trimming pared 5 bases from V and 3 bases from J, leaving 19 bases between. This CDR3 has 16 amino acids. CDR3 in DNA: TGTGCCAGCAGTCCATCGGGTGGCCCCATAGACTATGGCTACACCTTC. Translated: CASSPSGGPIDYGYTF.

The rearrangement links TRBV10-2 to TRBJ1-5; D perhaps matches TRBD1 (5 bases). The CDR3 runs to 17 residues. The germline V and J ends were trimmed by 0 bases and 1 base, with 13 bases remaining between them. Germline loops: CDR1 WSHSY, CDR2 SAAADI. CDR3 in amino acids: CASSESGGEWSNQPQHF. In DNA, the CDR3 is TGCGCCAGCAGTGAGTCGGGGGGGGAATGGAGCAATCAGCCCCAGCATTTT.

A few counts support this clone. The chain couples TRBV6-2 or TRBV6-3 to TRBJ1-2, with a weak D call TRBD1 (5 bases). Trimming cost V 0 bases and J 7 bases, with 12 bases left between them. CDR1 and CDR2 (germline): MNHEY, SVGEGT. The CDR3 loop spans 14 amino acids. The CDR3 nucleotides are TGTGCCAGCAGTTACTCTGGCAGGCAGGGTGGCTACACCTTC. Residues: CASSYSGRQGGYTF.

J is TRBJ2-7 and V is TRBV30, with TRBD1 matching 10 bases. This CDR3 has 14 amino acids. Losses at the gene ends were 0 bases for V and 4 bases for J; bases not matched to a gene: 3. CDR1 is GTSNPN, CDR2 SVGIG, per germline (reference sequence). The CDR3 sequence: CAWSVDRGQYEQYF. In DNA, the CDR3 is TGTGCCTGGAGTGTAGACAGGGGGCAGTACGAGCAGTACTTC.

This clone was found once. CDR3 in DNA: TGCGCCAGCAGCTTTCGACTTCCTAGCACAGATACGCAGTATTTT. Translating it yields CASSFRLPSTDTQYF. This chain joins TRBV5-1 and TRBJ2-3; no reliable D call. CDR1 SGHRS and CDR2 YFSETQ come from the germline V gene. CDR3 length equals 15 residues. Deletions cut 2 bases from V and 0 bases from J, with 10 bases between.

The rearrangement joins TRBV6-4 to TRBJ2-1; TRBD2 matches 8 bases. The germline gives CDR1 MRHNA, CDR2 SNTAGT. The V and J ends lost 5 bases and 6 bases, in that order; junction bases with no gene match: 3. The CDR3 runs 13 residues. In nucleotides, the CDR3 is TGTGCCAGCAGTACTAGCGGATTCAATGAGCAGTTCTTC. This codes for CASSTSGFNEQFF.

For this clone: At one boundary the junction diverges from the germline segment, which might be a read error. The chain recombines TRBV7-7 with TRBJ2-5; 9 nucleotides line up with TRBD1. Germline CDR1 reads SSHAT; CDR2 reads FNYEAQ (reference sequence). This CDR3 has 18 residues. The CDR3 nucleotides read TGTGCTAGCAGCCCTCGCTCACCAGGACAGGGGAGGGGAGAGACCCAGTACTTC. Translated, it gives CASSPRSPGQGRGETQYF.

The V and J genes are TRBV18 and TRBJ1-5; D uncertain. The germline V and J ends were trimmed by 0 bases and 7 bases, with 4 bases remaining between them. This CDR3 has 12 residues. CDR1 is KGHSH and CDR2 is LQKENI in the germline V gene. CDR3 sequence: CASSPPSQPQHF. The CDR3 DNA sequence: TGTGCCAGCTCACCACCTAGCCAGCCCCAGCATTTT. The full variable domain, rest sourced from reference TRBV18 and TRBJ1-5, is NAGVMQNPRHLVRRRGQEARLRCSPMKGHSHVYWYRQLPEEGLKFMVYLQKENIIDESGMPKERFSAEFPKEGPSILRIQQVVRGDSAAYFCASSPPSQPQHFGDGTRLSIL.

This chain connects TRBV11-3 to TRBJ1-4; perhaps TRBD1 as D (6 bases). Between the trimmed V and J ends, which lost 5 bases and 8 bases, there was a span of 15 bases. Germline V lookup: CDR1 SGHNT, CDR2 YENEEA. CDR3 size: 14 residues. The CDR3 coding sequence is TGTGCCAGCAGCCATCCAGGGAGGGGGGAAAAACTGTTTTTT. It specifies CASSHPGRGEKLFF.

The CDR3 here is CASSGSRGTYTEAFF. As DNA, the CDR3 is TGTGCCAGCAGCGGGTCCAGGGGTACTTACACTGAAGCTTTCTTT. The chain has TRBV9 and TRBJ1-1; weak D call: TRBD1 (6 bases). Germline assignment: CDR1 SGDLS and CDR2 YYNGEE. The CDR3 spans 15 residues. V dropped 3 bases and J dropped 3 bases, with 15 bases sitting between them.

This clone has just a few counts. The chain uses TRBV28 and TRBJ2-3; no reliable D call. From germline, CDR1 is MDHEN and CDR2 SYDVKM. Trimming removed 3 bases from V and 0 bases from J, with 4 bases in between. CDR3 size: 13 residues. The CDR3 sequence: CASSFGSTDTQYF. The CDR3 bases are TGTGCCAGCAGTTTCGGGAGCACAGATACGCAGTATTTT. The full variable domain, its missing parts supplied by reference TRBV28 and TRBJ2-3, is DVKVTQSSRYLVKRTGEKVFLECVQDMDHENMFWYRQDPGLGLRLIYFSYDVKMKEKGDIPEGYSVSREKKERFSLILESASTNQTSMYLCASSFGSTDTQYFGPGTRLTVL.

This clone is a singleton in its sample. The chain carries TRBV6-5 and TRBJ2-7, with 8 bases matching TRBD2. Germline lookup yields CDR1 MNHEY and CDR2 SVGAGI. CDR3 length equals 14 residues. V shed 4 bases and J 3 bases; nucleotides not matched to a gene: 5. The CDR3 coding sequence is TGTGCCAGCAGTTGGGGGACTAGGGACTACGAGCAGTACTTC. Its translation: CASSWGTRDYEQYF.

CDR3 DNA sequence: TGTGCCAGCAGCAACGCCGACAGGGTGGGAGGCTACACCTTC. It translates to CASSNADRVGGYTF. The J gene is TRBJ1-2, the V gene TRBV6-6, with 7 bases matching TRBD1. Germline V gives CDR1 MNHNY, CDR2 SVGAGI (reference sequence). The V segment lost 6 bases and the J segment 8 bases; nucleotides outside the gene matches: 12. The CDR3 is 14 amino acids.

This clone was seen a few times. The V gene is TRBV7-2, the J gene TRBJ1-1; D might be TRBD1 (5 bases). The CDR3 spans 16 residues. Germline loops: CDR1 SGHTA, CDR2 FQGNSA. Trimming pared 5 bases from V and 1 base from J, leaving 17 bases between. CDR3 amino acids: CASSPDGTHQNTEAFF. CDR3 in DNA: TGTGCCAGCAGCCCTGATGGGACTCACCAGAACACTGAAGCTTTCTTT.

The CDR3 coding sequence is TGTGCCATCAGTGAGAGGGCAGGGCGCCAGCCCCAGCATTTT. Residues: CAISERAGRQPQHF. The J gene is TRBJ1-5, the V gene TRBV10-3; D may be TRBD1 (5 bases). The CDR3 sequence is 14 residues long. V was cut by 2 bases and J by 7 bases, with 12 bases left in between. CDR1 and CDR2 from the germline V gene are ENHRY and SYGVKD.

The chain links TRBV9 to TRBJ1-2; D possibly corresponds to TRBD1 (6 bases). The germline CDR1 and CDR2 sequences are SGDLS and YYNGEE. Trimming removed 0 bases at V and 6 bases at J, with 9 bases between. The CDR3 covers 13 residues. CDR3: CASSVGRTDGYTF. In nucleotides, the CDR3 is TGTGCCAGCAGCGTAGGTCGGACAGATGGCTACACCTTC.

The rearrangement links TRBV9 to TRBJ2-7; 9 positions agree with TRBD2. The CDR3 spans 17 residues. CDR1 and CDR2 from the germline V gene are SGDLS and YYNGEE. Trimming cost V 0 bases and J 0 bases; bases outside gene matches: 7. The CDR3 DNA sequence: TGTGCCAGCAGCGTAGCGTCGGGCGGGGGGGACTCCTACGAGCAGTACTTC. It specifies CASSVASGGGDSYEQYF.